Here is one T cell receptor (beta chain) with its context. These data are taken from a study of brain T cells in children with intractable seizures. Generated by immunoSEQ multiplex PCR, the TCRdb table keeps only in-frame clones and is missing some. The data contain roughly 69,000 clones, around 96% of them singletons. CDR3 length equals 14 residues. Trimming took 1 base from V and 4 from J; bases not matched to a gene: 1. The germline V gene has CDR1 LNHDA and CDR2 SQIVND (reference sequence). The input for sequencing was peripheral blood, taken at surgery. The clonotype originates from a boy under three years old with focal cortical dysplasia and intractable seizures. V and J are TRBV19 and TRBJ2-3; 8 bases align to TRBD2. As DNA, the CDR3 is TGTGCCAGTAGTATAGCGGGGGGGCCAGATACGCAGTATTTT. This translates into CASSIAGGPDTQYF.